One sample yielded the 11 T cell receptor beta chains listed below, sequenced in a study of a mutant IDH1 vaccine in newly diagnosed glioma. This sample's time point: week 47, end of study. The vaccine gave 300 ug of a 20-mer mutant IDH1 peptide subcutaneously per dose. These TCRs are of unknown antigen specificity. Assay used: immunoSEQ multiplex PCR; TCRdb lists only in-frame clones, some missing. The table records fewer than 85,000 clones, around four fifths of them present only once. Source: PBMCs, taken from a glioma patient whose treatment included an IDH1 peptide vaccine. The origin of the receptors is a man aged 40-55 years with glioma.

The V call is TRBV30, the J call TRBJ2-2; D might be TRBD2 (5 bases). Germline V gives CDR1 GTSNPN, CDR2 SVGIG (reference sequence). Trimming left V 0 bases short and J 1 base short, with 12 bases between. This CDR3 comprises 16 residues. The CDR3 here is CAWSVSPGLNTGELFF. CDR3 in DNA: TGTGCCTGGAGTGTATCCCCTGGACTGAACACCGGGGAGCTGTTTTTT.

J is TRBJ1-2 and V is TRBV6-5, with D perhaps matching TRBD1 (5 bases). Germline loops: CDR1 MNHEY, CDR2 SVGAGI. This CDR3 region has 15 residues. The V and J ends lost 7 bases and 0 bases respectively, with 15 bases between them. The CDR3 loop is CASIREWGTNYGYTF. The CDR3 DNA reads TGTGCCAGCATTCGGGAGTGGGGGACTAACTATGGCTACACCTTC.

The CDR3 reads CASSSTEGVQPQHF. In DNA, the CDR3 is TGTGCCAGCAGCTCTACCGAAGGGGTGCAGCCCCAGCATTTT. The chain combines TRBV7-8 with TRBJ1-5, with a possible D match to TRBD1 (5 bases). Trimming shortened V by 4 bases and J by 7 bases, and 14 bases separated the two germline ends. The germline gives CDR1 SGHVS, CDR2 FQNEAQ. The CDR3 extends over 14 amino acids.

This clone was seen a few times. The chain links TRBV7-9 to TRBJ2-2; D is unresolved. Trimming pared 3 bases from V and 1 base from J, leaving 12 bases between. The CDR3 spans 16 residues. Looked up from germline, CDR1 is SEHNR and CDR2 is FQNEAQ (reference sequence). The CDR3 DNA sequence: TGTGCCAGCAGCTTGAGAGACCCCCTGAACACCGGGGAGCTGTTTTTT. Its translation: CASSLRDPLNTGELFF.

The gene calls are TRBV7-2 and TRBJ2-1; 9 bases are shared with TRBD2. V gave up 4 bases and J gave up 9 bases; unmatched junction bases: 13. This CDR3 region has 16 residues. The germline CDR1 and CDR2 sequences are SGHTA and FQGNSA. The CDR3 sequence: CASSSLPAGGGSEQFF. The CDR3 DNA follows: TGTGCCAGCAGCTCCCTCCCAGCGGGAGGAGGCAGTGAGCAGTTCTTC.

The chain links TRBV7-8 to TRBJ1-1; D is possibly TRBD1 (6 bases). In germline, CDR1 is SGHVS, CDR2 FQNEAQ. V was cut by 0 bases and J by 2 bases, with 10 bases left in between. This CDR3 has 15 amino acids. Here the CDR3 reads CASSLAGTRNTEAFF. Here the CDR3 DNA reads TGTGCCAGCAGCTTAGCCGGGACAAGAAACACTGAAGCTTTCTTT.

The V gene is TRBV6-5, the J gene TRBJ1-2; unclear D gene. The CDR3 sequence is 13 residues long. V was shortened by 2 bases and J by 6 bases, with 10 bases between the two germline ends. Germline V CDR1 and CDR2: MNHEY, SVGAGI. The CDR3 is CASSYGIADGYTF. The CDR3 nucleotides read TGTGCCAGCAGTTACGGGATTGCGGATGGCTACACCTTC.

The chain combines TRBV5-5 with TRBJ1-1; D may be TRBD1 (6 bases). The V gene lost 2 bases and the J gene lost 5 bases, with 13 bases spanning the gap. Germline V CDR1 and CDR2: SGHKS, YYEKEE (reference sequence). CDR3 length equals 14 residues. The CDR3 spells CASSFGGQGTEAFF. Written as DNA, the CDR3 is TGTGCCAGCAGCTTTGGGGGGCAAGGAACTGAAGCTTTCTTT.

This chain links TRBV9 with TRBJ2-5, with D possibly being TRBD2 (6 bases). The CDR3 extends over 14 amino acids. CDR1 and CDR2 from the germline V gene are SGDLS and YYNGEE. V lost 4 bases and J lost 5, with 15 bases in between. This chain's CDR3 is CASSTSGGSETQYF. The CDR3 DNA reads as TGTGCCAGCAGCACCTCCGGAGGGTCGGAGACCCAGTACTTC.

The gene calls are TRBV5-4 and TRBJ1-2, with no clear D. There are 15 residues in the CDR3. Trimming cost V 4 bases and J 4 bases, with 17 bases left between them. Per the germline V gene, CDR1 is SGHNT and CDR2 is YYREEE (reference sequence). The CDR3 loop is CASSPEPVDSYGYTF. DNA of the CDR3: TGTGCCAGCAGCCCCGAGCCCGTTGACTCCTATGGCTACACCTTC.

The chain uses TRBV4-2 and TRBJ2-3, with D perhaps TRBD2 (5 bases). The CDR3 has 17 amino acids. Trimming took 0 bases from V and 4 from J, leaving 17 bases between them. Germline assignment: CDR1 LGHNA and CDR2 YNFKEQ. In nucleotides, the CDR3 is TGTGCCAGCAGCCAAGAAAGTCAGGCTAGCCGGGCAGATACGCAGTATTTT. Protein product: CASSQESQASRADTQYF.